Listed here are 2 T cell receptor beta chains from one sample, sequenced in a study of human T cells and chemical hapten exposure (dated by TCRdb to the early 2020s). The method behind the library was RACE. Sequencer: NextSeq 500. TCRdb reprocessed the public reads (quality trimming at Q25 with fastp, clone calling with MiXCR) and kept in-frame beta chains. Each entry merges the rows of one CDR3 protein and shows their most common DNA and genes. The sample has roughly 380,000 distinct CDR3 sequences on record, around 5.5% of them singletons. 2.6% of the sample is in the top ten clones. This sample's time point label indicates: pre-sensitization, week 0. This specimen's treatment or condition label, per the study, means: therapeutic diphenylcyclopropenone sensitization with weekly scalp DPC. The specimen was whole blood, collected in connection with sensitization to the hapten diphenylcyclopropenone (DPC). The receptors shown here come from a woman aged 45-65 years with alopecia areata. Some clones in this sample may be carry-over from other donors' samples.

This clonotype was seen a handful of times. The V gene is TRBV20-1, the J gene TRBJ1-1; D perhaps matches TRBD1 (6 bases). The ends were cut back, 1 base at V and 6 bases at J, with 15 bases in the middle. CDR1 DFQATT and CDR2 SNEGSKA come from the germline V gene (reference sequence). The CDR3 sequence is 14 residues long. CDR3 in amino acids: CSARGGGDFAEAFF. CDR3 nucleotides: TGCAGTGCTAGAGGGGGGGGCGATTTCGCTGAAGCTTTCTTT.

This chain joins TRBV6-1 and TRBJ2-7, with TRBD1 matching 7 bases. Germline V gives CDR1 MNHNS, CDR2 SASEGT. V was clipped by 3 bases and J by 6 bases; unmatched bases: 2. The CDR3 consists of 12 residues. DNA for the CDR3: TGTGCCAGCAGTGAGACAGGGTTCGAGCAGTACTTC. Protein product: CASSETGFEQYF.